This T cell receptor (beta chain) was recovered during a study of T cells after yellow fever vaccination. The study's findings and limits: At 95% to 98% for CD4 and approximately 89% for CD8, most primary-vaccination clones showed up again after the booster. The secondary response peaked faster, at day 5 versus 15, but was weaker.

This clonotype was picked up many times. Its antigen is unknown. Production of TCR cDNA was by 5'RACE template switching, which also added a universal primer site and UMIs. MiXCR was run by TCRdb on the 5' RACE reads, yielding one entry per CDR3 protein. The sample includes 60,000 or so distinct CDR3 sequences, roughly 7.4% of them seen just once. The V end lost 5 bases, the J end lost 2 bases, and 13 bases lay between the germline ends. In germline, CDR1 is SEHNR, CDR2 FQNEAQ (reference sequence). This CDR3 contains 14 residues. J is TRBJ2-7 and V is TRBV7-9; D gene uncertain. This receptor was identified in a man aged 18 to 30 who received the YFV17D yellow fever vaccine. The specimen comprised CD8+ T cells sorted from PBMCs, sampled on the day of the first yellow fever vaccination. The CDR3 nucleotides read TGTGCCAGCAGCCCGGAGCTACGAACCTACGAGCAGTACTTC. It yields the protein CASSPELRTYEQYF.